This TCR beta chain was identified during a study of cytomegalovirus exposure and HLA in healthy donors. Findings and caveats of the study: A subsequent analysis found that TCR clusters from the first cohort also tended to co-occur in the 90 to 150 validation repertoires, with about 93% of cluster scores above 0. The dataset shows that most TCR sequences were rare, while some public TCRs occurred in many donors. Cytomegalovirus association was assigned to approximately 180 TCR beta chains.

Data came from immunoSEQ multiplex PCR; TCRdb stores just in-frame clones and leaves some out. This sample carries 160,000 or so clones, 88% of them seen once, and the ten largest clones take 2.5% to 3%. Regarding this clone: Antigen unknown.

The donors were part of the approximately 120-subject validation cohort, which stood apart from the 666-subject first cohort. Input material: PBMCs. The sequence was obtained from a man aged 18 to 29 in good health and CMV-seronegative.

The CDR3 DNA follows: TGTGCCAGTAGTTCATATAGCGGGAGTGGGTACGAGCAGTACTTC. Translated, it gives CASSSYSGSGYEQYF. The chain links TRBV19 to TRBJ2-7, with TRBD2 matching over 9 bases. The V gene's germline CDR1 is LNHDA and CDR2 SQIVND (reference sequence). The junction had 9 bases not matched to a gene; V was cut back by 5 bases and J by 4 bases. The CDR3 spans 15 residues.